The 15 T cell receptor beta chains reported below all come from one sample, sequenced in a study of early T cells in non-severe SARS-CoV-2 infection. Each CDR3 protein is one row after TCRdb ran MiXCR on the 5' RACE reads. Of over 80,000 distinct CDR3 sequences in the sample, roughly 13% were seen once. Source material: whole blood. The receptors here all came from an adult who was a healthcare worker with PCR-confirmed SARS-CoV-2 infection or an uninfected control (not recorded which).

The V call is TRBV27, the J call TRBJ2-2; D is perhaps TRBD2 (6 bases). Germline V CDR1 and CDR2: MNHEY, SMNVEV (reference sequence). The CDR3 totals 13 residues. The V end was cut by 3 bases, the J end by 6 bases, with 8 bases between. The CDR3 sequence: CASSFGGSGELFF. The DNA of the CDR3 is TGTGCCAGCAGTTTTGGGGGGTCCGGGGAGCTGTTTTTT.

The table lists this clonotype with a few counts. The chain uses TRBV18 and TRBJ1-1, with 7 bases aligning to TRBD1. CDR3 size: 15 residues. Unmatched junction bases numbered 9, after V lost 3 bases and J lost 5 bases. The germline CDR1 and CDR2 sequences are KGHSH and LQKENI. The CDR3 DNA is TGTGCCAGCTCACCTGGGAACAGGGGATTTACTGAAGCTTTCTTT. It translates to CASSPGNRGFTEAFF.

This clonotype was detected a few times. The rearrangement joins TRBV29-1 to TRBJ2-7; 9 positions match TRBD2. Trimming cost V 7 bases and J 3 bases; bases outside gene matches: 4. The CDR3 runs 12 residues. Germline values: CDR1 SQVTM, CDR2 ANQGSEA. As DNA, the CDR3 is TGCAGCGCTCGGACTAGCGACTACGAGCAGTACTTC. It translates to CSARTSDYEQYF.

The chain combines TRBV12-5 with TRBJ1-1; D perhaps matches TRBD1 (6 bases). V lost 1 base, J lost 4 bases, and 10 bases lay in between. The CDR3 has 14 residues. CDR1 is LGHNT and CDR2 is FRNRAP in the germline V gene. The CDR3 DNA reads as TGTGCTAGTGGTTTGGAAGGGGGTGCCACTGAAGCTTTCTTT. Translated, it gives CASGLEGGATEAFF.

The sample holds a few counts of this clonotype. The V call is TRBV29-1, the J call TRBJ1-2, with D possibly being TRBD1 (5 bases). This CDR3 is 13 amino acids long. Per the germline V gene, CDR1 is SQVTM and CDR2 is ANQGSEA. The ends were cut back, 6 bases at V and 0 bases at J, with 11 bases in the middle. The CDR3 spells CSVDQGSNYGYTF. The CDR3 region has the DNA TGCAGCGTGGACCAGGGATCTAACTATGGCTACACCTTC.

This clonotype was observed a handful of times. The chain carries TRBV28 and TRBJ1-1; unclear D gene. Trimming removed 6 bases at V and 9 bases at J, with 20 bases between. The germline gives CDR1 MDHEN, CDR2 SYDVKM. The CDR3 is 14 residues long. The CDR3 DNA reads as TGTGCCAGCAGCCTCCCGGGAACTGGGGTGAAAGCTTTCTTT. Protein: CASSLPGTGVKAFF.

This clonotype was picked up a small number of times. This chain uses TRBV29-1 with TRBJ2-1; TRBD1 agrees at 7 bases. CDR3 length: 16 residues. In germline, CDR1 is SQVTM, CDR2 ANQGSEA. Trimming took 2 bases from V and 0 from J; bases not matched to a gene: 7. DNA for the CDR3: TGCAGCGTTGAACCCCAGACAGGGAGCTCCTACAATGAGCAGTTCTTC. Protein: CSVEPQTGSSYNEQFF.

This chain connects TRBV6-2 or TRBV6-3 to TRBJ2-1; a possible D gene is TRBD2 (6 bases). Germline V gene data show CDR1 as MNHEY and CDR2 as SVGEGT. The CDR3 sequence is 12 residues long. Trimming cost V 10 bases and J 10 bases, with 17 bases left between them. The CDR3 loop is CANSLLAGEQFF. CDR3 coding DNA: TGTGCCAACAGCCTCCTGGCGGGAGAGCAGTTCTTC.

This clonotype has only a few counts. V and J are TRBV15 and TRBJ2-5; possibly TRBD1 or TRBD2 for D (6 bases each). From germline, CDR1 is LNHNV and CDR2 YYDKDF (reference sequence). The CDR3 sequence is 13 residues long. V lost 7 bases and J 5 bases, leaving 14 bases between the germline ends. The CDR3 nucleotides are TGTGCCACCAAACAGGGCGGGGTGGAGACCCAGTACTTC. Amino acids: CATKQGGVETQYF.

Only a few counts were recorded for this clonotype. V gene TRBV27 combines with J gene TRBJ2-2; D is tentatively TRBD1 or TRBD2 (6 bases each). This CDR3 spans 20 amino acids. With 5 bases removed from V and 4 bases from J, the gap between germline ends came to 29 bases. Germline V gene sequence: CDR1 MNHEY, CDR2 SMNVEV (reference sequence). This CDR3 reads CASSPYILGARGSRTGELFF. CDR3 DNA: TGTGCCAGCAGTCCCTACATTCTGGGGGCGCGGGGTAGTCGCACCGGGGAGCTGTTTTTT.

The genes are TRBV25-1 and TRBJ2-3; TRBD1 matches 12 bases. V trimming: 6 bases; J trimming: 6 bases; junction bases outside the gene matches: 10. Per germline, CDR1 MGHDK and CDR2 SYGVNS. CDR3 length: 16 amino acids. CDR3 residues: CASRSPGTGGVDTQYF. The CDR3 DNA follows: TGTGCCAGCAGGTCGCCCGGGACAGGGGGCGTGGATACGCAGTATTTT. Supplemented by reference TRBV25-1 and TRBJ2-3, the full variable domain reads EADIYQTPRYLVIGTGKKITLECSQTMGHDKMYWYQQDPGMELHLIHYSYGVNSTEKGDLSSESTVSRIRTEHFPLTLESARPSHTSQYLCASRSPGTGGVDTQYFGPGTRLTVL.

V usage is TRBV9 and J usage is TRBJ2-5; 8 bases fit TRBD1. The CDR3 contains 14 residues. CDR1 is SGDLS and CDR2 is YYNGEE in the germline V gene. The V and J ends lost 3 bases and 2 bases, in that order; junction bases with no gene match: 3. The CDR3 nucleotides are TGTGCCAGCAGCGCTACAGGGGGACAAGAGACCCAGTACTTC. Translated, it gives CASSATGGQETQYF.

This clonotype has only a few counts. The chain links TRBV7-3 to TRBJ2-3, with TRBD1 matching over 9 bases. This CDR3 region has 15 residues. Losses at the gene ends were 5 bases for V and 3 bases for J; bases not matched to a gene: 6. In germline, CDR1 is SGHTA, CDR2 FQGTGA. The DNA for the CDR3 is TGTGCCAGCAGCCCTCTAGGACAGGGGACAGATACGCAGTATTTT. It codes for CASSPLGQGTDTQYF.

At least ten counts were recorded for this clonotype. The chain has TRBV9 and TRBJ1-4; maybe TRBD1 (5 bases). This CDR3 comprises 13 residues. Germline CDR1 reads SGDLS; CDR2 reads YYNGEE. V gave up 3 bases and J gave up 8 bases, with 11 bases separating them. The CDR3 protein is CASSEGVGEKLFF. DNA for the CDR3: TGTGCCAGCAGCGAAGGGGTAGGGGAAAAACTGTTTTTT.

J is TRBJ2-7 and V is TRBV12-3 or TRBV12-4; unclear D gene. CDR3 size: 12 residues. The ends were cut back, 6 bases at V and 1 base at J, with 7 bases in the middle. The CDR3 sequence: CASSLESYEQYF. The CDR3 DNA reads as TGTGCCAGCAGCCTCGAATCCTACGAGCAGTACTTC.